The next 5 T cell receptor beta chains were all read from a single sample in a study of shared clonotypes between healthy human individuals. Profiled with immunoSEQ multiplex PCR; TCRdb holds only in-frame clones, not every one. The sample lists 850,000 to 1,100,000 clones, approximately 80% occurring once. The sample consisted of memory CD4+ T cells from PBMCs. The subset here: CD45RA-negative fraction. These receptors all come from a man younger than 35 in good health. Some clones in this sample may be carry-over from other donors' samples.

This chain joins TRBV10-2 and TRBJ2-1, with TRBD2 matching over 7 bases. The trim removed 6 bases at V and 5 bases at J, leaving 7 bases unmatched. CDR1 and CDR2 from the germline V gene are WSHSY and SAAADI. The CDR3 length is 14 residues. The CDR3 here is CASRSPRGNNEQFF. CDR3 nucleotides: TGCGCCAGCAGGTCGCCGCGGGGGAACAATGAGCAGTTCTTC.

This clone occurred a few times. The V and J genes are TRBV7-3 and TRBJ1-1; 8 nucleotides line up with TRBD1. V shed 5 bases, J shed 1 base, and the junction held 3 bases outside the gene matches. CDR3 length: 14 amino acids. Germline V gives CDR1 SGHTA, CDR2 FQGTGA. The CDR3 loop is CASSRQGKNTEAFF. CDR3 DNA sequence: TGTGCCAGCAGCCGACAGGGGAAGAACACTGAAGCTTTCTTT.

The chain employs TRBV19 and TRBJ1-5; 8 nucleotides match TRBD1. This CDR3 region has 14 residues. The V and J ends lost 8 bases and 4 bases, in that order; junction bases with no gene match: 7. Per germline, CDR1 LNHDA and CDR2 SQIVND (reference sequence). The CDR3 region is CASHTDRVNQPQHF. In nucleotides, the CDR3 is TGTGCCAGTCACACGGACAGGGTAAATCAGCCCCAGCATTTT.

V gene TRBV29-1 combines with J gene TRBJ1-2, with no clear D. The V end lost 3 bases, the J end lost 5 bases, and 16 bases lay between the germline ends. Germline lookup yields CDR1 SQVTM and CDR2 ANQGSEA. This CDR3 has 14 residues. CDR3 residues: CSVDVPAVEYGYTF. In DNA, the CDR3 is TGCAGCGTTGACGTCCCGGCAGTGGAGTATGGCTACACCTTC.

This clone was picked up a small number of times. The chain employs TRBV10-3 and TRBJ2-7; TRBD1 matches 9 bases. Germline CDR1 and CDR2: ENHRY and SYGVKD. The trim removed 6 bases at V and 3 bases at J, leaving 3 bases unmatched. The CDR3 is 13 residues long. This CDR3 reads CAIRGQGHYEQYF. In DNA form, the CDR3 reads TGTGCCATCAGGGGACAGGGACACTACGAGCAGTACTTC.